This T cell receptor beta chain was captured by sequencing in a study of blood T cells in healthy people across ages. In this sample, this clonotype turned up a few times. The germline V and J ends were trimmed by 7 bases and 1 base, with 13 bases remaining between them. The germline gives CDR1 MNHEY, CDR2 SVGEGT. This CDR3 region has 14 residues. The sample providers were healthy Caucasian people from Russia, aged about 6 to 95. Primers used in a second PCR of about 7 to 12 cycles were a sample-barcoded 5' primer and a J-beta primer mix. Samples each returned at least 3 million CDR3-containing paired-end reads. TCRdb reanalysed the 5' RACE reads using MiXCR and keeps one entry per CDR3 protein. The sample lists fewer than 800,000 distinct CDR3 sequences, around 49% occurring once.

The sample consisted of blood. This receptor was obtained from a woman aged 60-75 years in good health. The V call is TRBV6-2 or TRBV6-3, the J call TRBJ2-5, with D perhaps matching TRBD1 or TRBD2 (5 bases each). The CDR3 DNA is TGTGCCAGCACTGTGGGACCGACCCAAGAGACCCAGTACTTC. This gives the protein CASTVGPTQETQYF.